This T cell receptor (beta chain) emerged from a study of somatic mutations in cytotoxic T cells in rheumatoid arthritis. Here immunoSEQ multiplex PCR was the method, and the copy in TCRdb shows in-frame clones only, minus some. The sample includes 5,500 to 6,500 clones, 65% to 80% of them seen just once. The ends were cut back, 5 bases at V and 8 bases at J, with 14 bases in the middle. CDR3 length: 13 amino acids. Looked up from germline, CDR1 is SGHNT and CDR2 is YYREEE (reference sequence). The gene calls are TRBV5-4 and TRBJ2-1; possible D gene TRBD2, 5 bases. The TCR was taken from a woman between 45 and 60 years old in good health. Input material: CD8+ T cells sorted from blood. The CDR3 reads CASSWTANDEQFF. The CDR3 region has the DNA TGTGCCAGCAGTTGGACTGCGAATGATGAGCAGTTCTTC.